Presented here are 23 T cell receptor beta chains from one specimen sequenced in a study of blood T cell repertoires in COVID-19 (dated by TCRdb to the early 2020s). The library was prepared using the immunoSEQ multiplex PCR assay. Drawn from immuneACCESS, this table holds only the in-frame rearrangements with V and J called that TCRdb kept. Clones are partly lost; checked studies trace under half to an unresolved V gene and leave the rest unexplained. In this sample the table shows 30,000 to 35,000 clones, roughly 88% of which occur a single time. The top ten clones comprise roughly 20% of the sample. Sequences were obtained from peripheral blood. Receptors were obtained from a man aged 80 or over with acute or convalescent COVID-19.

This chain connects TRBV6-2 or TRBV6-3 to TRBJ2-7; 8 nucleotides match TRBD1. CDR1 and CDR2 (germline): MNHEY, SVGEGT. V was clipped by 4 bases and J by 0 bases; unmatched bases: 17. CDR3 length: 19 amino acids. The CDR3 loop reads CASSSRRTHRGTSSYEQYF. DNA of the CDR3: TGTGCCAGCAGTTCCCGTCGGACCCACAGGGGGACCAGCTCCTACGAGCAGTACTTC.

This rearrangement joins TRBV28 to TRBJ1-2, with D possibly TRBD1 on 6 matching bases. Germline V gene data show CDR1 as MDHEN and CDR2 as SYDVKM. This CDR3 has 16 residues. The V gene lost 2 bases and the J gene lost 0 bases, with 13 bases spanning the gap. As DNA, the CDR3 is TGTGCCAGCAGTTTACCCCCCAGGGGCGCTAACTATGGCTACACCTTC. Protein sequence: CASSLPPRGANYGYTF.

The chain joins TRBV5-6 to TRBJ1-2; 7 bases are shared with TRBD1. The germline CDR1 and CDR2 sequences are SGHDT and YYEEEE. Trimming removed 4 bases from V and 5 bases from J; junction bases left unmatched: 11. The CDR3 is 15 amino acids. The DNA of the CDR3 is TGTGCCAGCAGCAGGGGACAGCGCCTTCTATATGGCTACACCTTC. This gives the protein CASSRGQRLLYGYTF.

J is TRBJ1-5 and V is TRBV19; 7 nucleotides align to TRBD1. The CDR3 loop spans 17 amino acids. Trimming cost V 1 base and J 3 bases; bases outside gene matches: 9. Germline CDR1 LNHDA, CDR2 SQIVND (reference sequence). CDR3 DNA: TGTGCCAGTAGTATAGTAGGCATACAGGGGATCAATCAGCCCCAGCATTTT. Its translation is CASSIVGIQGINQPQHF.

The V and J genes are TRBV5-8 and TRBJ2-2, with 8 nucleotides matching TRBD1. This CDR3 is 15 amino acids long. Germline CDR1 is SGHTS and CDR2 is YDEGEE. Trimming removed 0 bases from V and 5 bases from J; junction bases left unmatched: 3. The CDR3 bases are TGTGCCAGCAGCTTGGGACAGGGGTCGACCGGGGAGCTGTTTTTT. Translation: CASSLGQGSTGELFF.

The sample holds one count of this clone. The V call is TRBV18, the J call TRBJ1-3, with D tentatively TRBD1 (5 bases). Germline CDR1 reads KGHSH; CDR2 reads LQKENI. This CDR3 spans 16 amino acids. V was pared by 3 bases and J by 0 bases, with 12 bases between. The CDR3 nucleotides are TGTGCCAGCTCACCTTCGACAGCACACTCTGGAAACACCATATATTTT. It yields the protein CASSPSTAHSGNTIYF.

This chain joins TRBV28 and TRBJ1-1, with no clear D. Per the germline V gene, CDR1 is MDHEN and CDR2 is SYDVKM. This CDR3 is built from 13 residues. The germline V and J ends were trimmed by 1 base and 4 bases, with 7 bases remaining between them. CDR3 sequence (DNA): TGTGCCAGCAGTTTATTCCTATTCACTGAAGCTTTCTTT. Protein product: CASSLFLFTEAFF. Complete variable domain (other parts from reference TRBV28 and TRBJ1-1): DVKVTQSSRYLVKRTGEKVFLECVQDMDHENMFWYRQDPGLGLRLIYFSYDVKMKEKGDIPEGYSVSREKKERFSLILESASTNQTSMYLCASSLFLFTEAFFGQGTRLTVV.

The chain carries TRBV28 and TRBJ1-2; D gene uncertain. Trimming removed 3 bases at V and 6 bases at J, with 8 bases between. This CDR3 region has 12 residues. Germline values: CDR1 MDHEN, CDR2 SYDVKM. CDR3 region: CASSLISDGYTF. CDR3 bases: TGTGCCAGCAGTTTGATCAGCGATGGCTACACCTTC.

This clone is a singleton in its sample. This chain links TRBV19 with TRBJ1-2; D not resolved. The CDR3 has 14 amino acids. CDR1 is LNHDA and CDR2 is SQIVND in the germline V gene (reference sequence). V lost 5 bases and J 1 base, leaving 11 bases between the germline ends. The CDR3 coding sequence is TGTGCCAGTAGTCAACGACACGATAACTATGGCTACACCTTC. Residues: CASSQRHDNYGYTF.

In this sample, this clone turned up a few times. The rearrangement joins TRBV5-1 to TRBJ1-2; D possibly corresponds to TRBD1 (5 bases). Germline assignment: CDR1 SGHRS and CDR2 YFSETQ. This CDR3 has 15 residues. V lost 6 bases to trimming and J lost 4 bases, with 19 bases between them. The CDR3 bases are TGCGCCAGCAATATAAACCAGGGAAGTATCTATGGCTACACCTTC. This sequence encodes CASNINQGSIYGYTF.

This chain joins TRBV2 and TRBJ2-3, with D possibly matching TRBD1 (6 bases). CDR1 SNHLY and CDR2 FYNNEI come from the germline V gene. Trimming pared 10 bases from V and 1 base from J, leaving 12 bases between. CDR3 length: 13 amino acids. CDR3 amino acids: CATTGYRTDTQYF. In nucleotides, the CDR3 is TGTGCCACCACAGGGTATCGCACAGATACGCAGTATTTT. Using reference TRBV2 and TRBJ2-3 for the parts outside the CDR3, the full variable domain is EPEVTQTPSHQVTQMGQEVILRCVPISNHLYFYWYRQILGQKVEFLVSFYNNEISEKSEIFDDQFSVERPDGSNFTLKIRSTKLEDSAMYFCATTGYRTDTQYFGPGTRLTVL.

In the case of this clone: Other DNA sequences within the sample encode an identical CDR3. The gene calls are TRBV6-5 and TRBJ1-2; possible D gene TRBD1, 6 bases. The germline gives CDR1 MNHEY, CDR2 SVGAGI. The germline V and J ends were trimmed by 5 bases and 2 bases, with 9 bases remaining between them. CDR3 length: 13 residues. The CDR3 DNA is TGTGCCAGCAGTCCTACAGGGAACTATGGCTACACCTTC. Translating gives CASSPTGNYGYTF.

The J gene is TRBJ2-3, the V gene TRBV12-3 or TRBV12-4, with D possibly TRBD1 on 5 matching bases. The CDR3 runs to 13 residues. The V end was cut by 7 bases, the J end by 6 bases, with 14 bases between. The CDR3 loop is CASIFGAEDTQYF. CDR3 nucleotide sequence: TGTGCCAGCATTTTTGGGGCAGAGGATACGCAGTATTTT.

The chain uses TRBV19 and TRBJ2-1; D is undetermined. With 5 bases removed from V and 0 bases from J, the gap between germline ends came to 11 bases. The V gene's germline CDR1 is LNHDA and CDR2 SQIVND (reference sequence). This CDR3 has 15 residues. Here the CDR3 reads CASSLGVSSYNEQFF. CDR3 DNA: TGTGCCAGTAGTTTAGGCGTGAGCTCCTACAATGAGCAGTTCTTC. Combining the CDR3 with reference TRBV19 and TRBJ2-1 gives the whole variable domain DGGITQSPKYLFRKEGQNVTLSCEQNLNHDAMYWYRQDPGQGLRLIYYSQIVNDFQKGDIAEGYSVSREKKESFPLTVTSAQKNPTAFYLCASSLGVSSYNEQFFGPGTRLTVL.

The rearrangement joins TRBV3-1 (or the pseudogene TRBV3-2) to TRBJ1-1; TRBD1 aligns across 12 bases. The germline gives CDR1 LGHDT, CDR2 YNNKEL (reference sequence). J was trimmed by 1 base and V by 0 bases; bases with no gene match: 6. The CDR3 is 18 amino acids. The chain's CDR3 is CASSQDRDRGRGNTEAFF. The CDR3, as DNA: TGTGCCAGCAGCCAAGATCGGGACAGGGGGCGCGGGAACACTGAAGCTTTCTTT.

This clone was seen only once. The chain employs TRBV7-9 and TRBJ1-1; tentatively, D is TRBD1 (5 bases). V was cut by 2 bases and J by 7 bases, with 14 bases left in between. The CDR3 length is 14 residues. The germline V gene has CDR1 SEHNR and CDR2 FQNEAQ (reference sequence). DNA of the CDR3: TGTGCCAGCAGCTTATTTAGGGGCCCCCATGAAGCTTTCTTT. Its protein is CASSLFRGPHEAFF.

Here the CDR3 reads CASTLLPGGNYGYTF. CDR3 nucleotides: TGTGCCAGCACCCTACTCCCCGGGGGAAACTATGGCTACACCTTC. The chain carries TRBV3-1 (or the pseudogene TRBV3-2) and TRBJ1-2, with a weak D call TRBD1 (5 bases). The germline V and J ends were trimmed by 7 bases and 2 bases, with 17 bases remaining between them. The CDR3 contains 15 residues. Germline V gene sequence: CDR1 LGHDT, CDR2 YNNKEL (reference sequence).

This clone was observed a single time. The gene calls are TRBV20-1 and TRBJ2-7; D remains ambiguous. V shed 1 base and J shed 3 bases, with 4 bases lying between them. CDR3 length: 11 residues. The V gene's germline CDR1 is DFQATT and CDR2 SNEGSKA (reference sequence). The CDR3 sequence is CSARGGYEQYF. The CDR3 DNA reads TGCAGTGCTAGAGGAGGCTACGAGCAGTACTTC.

This rearrangement joins TRBV7-2 to TRBJ1-2, with TRBD1 matching over 8 bases. This CDR3 region has 15 residues. Per the germline V gene, CDR1 is SGHTA and CDR2 is FQGNSA. Trimming at V came to 5 bases and at J to 6 bases, leaving 11 bases not matched to a gene. CDR3 residues: CASSHLGQAVNGYTF. Written as DNA, the CDR3 is TGTGCCAGCAGCCATTTGGGACAGGCGGTCAATGGCTACACCTTC.

The chain combines TRBV30 with TRBJ1-3; possible D gene TRBD1, 5 bases. Germline V CDR1 and CDR2: GTSNPN, SVGIG (reference sequence). Trimming took 1 base from V and 2 from J, leaving 9 bases between them. The CDR3 is 14 amino acids. The CDR3 DNA is TGTGCCTGGAGTGGTGGGGGGACTGGAAACACCATATATTTT. Protein product: CAWSGGGTGNTIYF.

V and J are TRBV5-1 and TRBJ2-7; 9 nucleotides align to TRBD1. Germline loops: CDR1 SGHRS, CDR2 YFSETQ. V lost 4 bases, J lost 3 bases, and 5 bases stayed unmatched. This CDR3 has 14 amino acids. The CDR3 region is CASSTGQGFYEQYF. The CDR3 DNA sequence: TGCGCCAGCAGCACGGGACAGGGATTCTACGAGCAGTACTTC.

This chain uses TRBV4-1 with TRBJ1-5; 10 bases map to TRBD1. Germline V lookup: CDR1 MGHRA, CDR2 YSYEKL. CDR3 length: 19 residues. V lost 0 bases and J lost 4; bases outside the gene matches: 12. Here the CDR3 DNA reads TGCGCCAGCAGCCAAGATAGAGACAGGGGGCCTTTCGGTAATCAGCCCCAGCATTTT. It encodes CASSQDRDRGPFGNQPQHF.

The gene calls are TRBV10-3 and TRBJ2-7; a weak D match, TRBD2 (7 bases). V shed 3 bases and J shed 6 bases, with 18 bases lying between them. CDR3 length equals 15 residues. Germline V gene sequence: CDR1 ENHRY, CDR2 SYGVKD. CDR3 sequence: CAISDRGAQIREQYF. CDR3 bases: TGTGCCATCAGTGATCGGGGGGCGCAAATACGCGAGCAGTACTTC.